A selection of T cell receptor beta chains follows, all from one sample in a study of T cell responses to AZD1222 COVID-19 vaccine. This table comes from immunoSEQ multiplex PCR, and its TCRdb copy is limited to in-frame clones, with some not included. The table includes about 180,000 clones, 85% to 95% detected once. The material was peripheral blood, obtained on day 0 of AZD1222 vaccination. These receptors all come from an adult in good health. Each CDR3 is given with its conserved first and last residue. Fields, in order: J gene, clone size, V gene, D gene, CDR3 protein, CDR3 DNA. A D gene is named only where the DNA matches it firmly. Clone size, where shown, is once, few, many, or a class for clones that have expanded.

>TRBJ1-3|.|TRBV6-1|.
CASSDRPGGGNTIYF
TGTGCCAGCAGTGATCGGCCGGGAGGGGGAAACACCATATATTTT
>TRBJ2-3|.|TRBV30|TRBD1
CAWLDRGSTDTQYF
TGTGCCTGGTTAGACAGGGGAAGCACAGATACGCAGTATTTT
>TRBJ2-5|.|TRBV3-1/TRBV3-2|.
CASRAPGLETQYF
TGTGCCAGCAGGGCACCGGGACTAGAGACCCAGTACTTC
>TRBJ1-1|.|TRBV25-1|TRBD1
CASRETGGKAFF
TGTGCCAGCAGAGAGACAGGGGGTAAGGCTTTCTTT
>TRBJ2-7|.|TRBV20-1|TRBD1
CSASRGGAYEQYF
TGCAGTGCTAGTAGAGGGGGCGCCTACGAGCAGTACTTC
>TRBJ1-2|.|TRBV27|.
CASSLGTNYGYTF
TGTGCCAGCAGTTTGGGCACCAACTATGGCTACACCTTC
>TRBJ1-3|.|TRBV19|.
CASSTLPGASGNTIYF
TGTGCCAGTAGTACCCTTCCAGGGGCCTCTGGAAACACCATATATTTT
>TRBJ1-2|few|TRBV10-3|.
CAISANRDGYTF
TGTGCCATCAGTGCAAACAGGGATGGCTACACCTTC
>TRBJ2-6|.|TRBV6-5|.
CASTDASLGANVLTF
TGTGCCAGCACAGACGCCTCTCTGGGGGCCAACGTCCTGACTTTC
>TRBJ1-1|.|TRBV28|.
CASSLGQGNLGAFF
TGTGCCAGCAGTTTAGGGCAGGGAAATCTCGGAGCTTTCTTT
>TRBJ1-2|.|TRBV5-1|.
CASSSRGVTDHTF
TGCGCCAGCAGCTCCCGGGGAGTGACGGACCACACCTTC
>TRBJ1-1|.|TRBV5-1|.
CASSLEQNTEAFF
TGCGCCAGCAGCTTGGAACAGAACACTGAAGCTTTCTTT
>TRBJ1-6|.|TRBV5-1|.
CASSPAAGRNSPLHF
TGCGCCAGCAGCCCCGCGGCCGGGCGGAATTCACCCCTCCACTTT
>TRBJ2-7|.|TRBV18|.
CASSPVYEQYF
TGTGCCAGCTCCCCCGTCTACGAGCAGTACTTC
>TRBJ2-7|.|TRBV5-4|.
CASSPGAGTLLHEQYF
TGTGCCAGCAGCCCGGGGGCAGGGACTTTACTACACGAGCAGTACTTC
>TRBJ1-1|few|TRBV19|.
CASSIGEGYTEAFF
TGTGCCAGTAGTATCGGGGAAGGGTACACTGAAGCTTTCTTT
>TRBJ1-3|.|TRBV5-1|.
CASSLAVEGSGNTIYF
TGCGCCAGCAGCTTGGCGGTGGAGGGCTCTGGAAACACCATATATTTT
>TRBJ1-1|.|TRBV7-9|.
CASSPPGSTEAFF
TGTGCCAGCAGCCCGCCAGGGAGCACTGAAGCTTTCTTT
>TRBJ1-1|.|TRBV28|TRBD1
CASSLSAGGSTEAFF
TGTGCCAGCAGTTTATCAGCAGGGGGCTCCACTGAAGCTTTCTTT
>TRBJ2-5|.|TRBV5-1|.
CASSLYTEETQYF
TGCGCCAGCAGCTTGTATACAGAAGAGACCCAGTACTTC
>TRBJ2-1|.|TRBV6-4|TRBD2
CASSVGSGSGGNEQFF
TGTGCCAGCAGTGTAGGTAGCGGGAGTGGTGGTAATGAGCAGTTCTTC
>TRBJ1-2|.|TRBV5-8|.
CASSLWEDNYGYTF
TGTGCCAGCAGCTTGTGGGAGGATAACTATGGCTACACCTTC
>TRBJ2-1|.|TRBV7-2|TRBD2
CASSLVAGGPDEQFF
TGTGCCAGCAGCTTAGTAGCGGGAGGGCCGGATGAGCAGTTCTTC
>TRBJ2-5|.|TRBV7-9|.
CAGLGPFQETQYF
TGTGCCGGGCTGGGCCCCTTTCAAGAGACCCAGTACTTC
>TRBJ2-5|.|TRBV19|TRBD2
CASSLGTSGTEAQYF
TGTGCCAGTAGTCTCGGGACTAGCGGGACGGAGGCCCAGTACTTC
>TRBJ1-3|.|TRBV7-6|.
CASSLWASSGNTIYF
TGTGCCAGCAGCTTATGGGCGAGCTCTGGAAACACCATATATTTT
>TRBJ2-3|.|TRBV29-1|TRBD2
CSVAMSGRADTQYF
TGCAGCGTTGCAATGAGCGGGAGGGCAGATACGCAGTATTTT
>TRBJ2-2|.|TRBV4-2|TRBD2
CASSQGLAELTGELFF
TGTGCCAGCAGCCAAGGACTAGCGGAACTCACCGGGGAGCTGTTTTTT
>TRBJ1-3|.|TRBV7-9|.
CASSSGTSGNTIYF
TGTGCCAGCAGCTCCGGGACCTCTGGAAACACCATATATTTT
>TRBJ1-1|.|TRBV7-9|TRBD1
CASSLGQGVTEAFF
TGTGCCAGCAGCCTAGGACAGGGGGTCACTGAAGCTTTCTTT